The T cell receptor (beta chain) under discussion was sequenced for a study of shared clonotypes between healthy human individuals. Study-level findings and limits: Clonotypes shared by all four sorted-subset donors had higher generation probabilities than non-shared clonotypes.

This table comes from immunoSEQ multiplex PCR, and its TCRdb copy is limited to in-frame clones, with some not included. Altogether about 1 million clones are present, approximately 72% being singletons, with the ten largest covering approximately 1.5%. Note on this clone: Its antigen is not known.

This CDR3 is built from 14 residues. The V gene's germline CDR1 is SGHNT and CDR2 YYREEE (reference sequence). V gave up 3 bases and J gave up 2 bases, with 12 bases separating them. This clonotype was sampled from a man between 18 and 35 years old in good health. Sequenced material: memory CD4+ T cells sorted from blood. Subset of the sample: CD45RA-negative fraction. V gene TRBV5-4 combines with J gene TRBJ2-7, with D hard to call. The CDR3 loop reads CASSSPTVPYEQYF. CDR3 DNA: TGTGCCAGCAGCTCGCCGACTGTTCCCTACGAGCAGTACTTC. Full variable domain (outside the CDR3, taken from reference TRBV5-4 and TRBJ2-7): ETGVTQSPTHLIKTRGQQVTLRCSSQSGHNTVSWYQQALGQGPQFIFQYYREEENGRGNFPPRFSGLQFPNYSSELNVNALELDDSALYLCASSSPTVPYEQYFGPGTRLTVT.